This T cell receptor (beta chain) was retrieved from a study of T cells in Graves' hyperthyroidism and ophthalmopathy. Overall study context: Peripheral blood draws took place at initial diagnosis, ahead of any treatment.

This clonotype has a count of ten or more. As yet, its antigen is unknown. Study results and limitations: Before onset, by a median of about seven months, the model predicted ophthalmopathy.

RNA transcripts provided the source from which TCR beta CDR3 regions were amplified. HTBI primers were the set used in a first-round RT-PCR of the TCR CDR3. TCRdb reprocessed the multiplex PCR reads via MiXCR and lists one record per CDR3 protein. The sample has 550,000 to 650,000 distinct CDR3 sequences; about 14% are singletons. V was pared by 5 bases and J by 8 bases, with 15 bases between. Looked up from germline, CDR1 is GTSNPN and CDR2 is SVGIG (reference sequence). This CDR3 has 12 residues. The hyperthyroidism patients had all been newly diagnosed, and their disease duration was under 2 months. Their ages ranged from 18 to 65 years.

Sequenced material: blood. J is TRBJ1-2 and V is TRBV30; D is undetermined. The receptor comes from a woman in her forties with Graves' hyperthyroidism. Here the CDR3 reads CAWGPGGRGYTF. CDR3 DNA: TGTGCCTGGGGCCCAGGAGGGCGCGGCTACACCTTC.